This paragraph covers one T cell receptor (beta chain) sequence. Its antigen is currently unknown. The sample belongs to a study of shared clonotypes between healthy human individuals. Whole-study context: Each donor's CD4 naive and CD4 memory cells filled three plates apiece, CD8 naive two, and CD8 memory one.

Investigators spread the genomic DNA of each subset evenly over several immunoSEQ plates. Generated by immunoSEQ multiplex PCR, the TCRdb table keeps only in-frame clones and is missing some. This sample carries roughly 2,300,000 clones, less than 95% of them seen once, and the ten largest clones take 0.3% to 0.45%. General study points: The sampled material consisted only of blood, and tissue repertoires are likely to differ. Depth was large, yet rarefaction showed that sorted-subset sequencing was incomplete.

The V gene end was trimmed by 4 bases and the J gene end by 8 bases; junction bases not matched to a gene: 19. The CDR3 is made up of 19 amino acids. The germline V gene has CDR1 SGHNT and CDR2 YYREEE (reference sequence). The sequence derives from a man younger than 30 in good health. Some clones in this sample may be carry-over from other donors' samples. The chain has TRBV5-4 and TRBJ2-1, with 12 positions matching TRBD2. Sequenced material: naive CD4+ T cells from PBMCs. The subset is: CD45RA+ positively selected. This chain's CDR3 is CASSPRAQLAGGQLDEQFF. CDR3 coding DNA: TGTGCCAGCAGCCCGCGGGCCCAACTAGCGGGAGGTCAGCTGGATGAGCAGTTCTTC.